Shown below are 22 T cell receptor beta chains from a single sample sequenced in a study of blood T cell repertoires in COVID-19. Generated by immunoSEQ multiplex PCR, the TCRdb table keeps only in-frame clones and is missing some. The data hold about 21,000 clones, with 70% to 90% observed a single time. Sequenced input: peripheral blood. These receptors were obtained from a man at least 80 years old with acute or convalescent COVID-19.

The chain recombines TRBV7-9 with TRBJ1-3; D unresolved. V lost 0 bases and J lost 2, with 14 bases in between. The CDR3 extends over 17 amino acids. The germline CDR1 and CDR2 sequences are SEHNR and FQNEAQ (reference sequence). The CDR3 DNA is TGTGCCAGCAGCTTAGCGTGGGCAGATAATCCTGGAAACACCATATATTTT. It yields the protein CASSLAWADNPGNTIYF.

V usage is TRBV30 and J usage is TRBJ1-1; 8 positions match TRBD1. The V gene's germline CDR1 is GTSNPN and CDR2 SVGIG (reference sequence). This CDR3 comprises 12 residues. J lost 5 bases, V lost 4 bases, and 3 bases had no gene match. CDR3 sequence: CAWIQGATEAFF. CDR3 DNA: TGTGCCTGGATCCAGGGGGCAACTGAAGCTTTCTTT. Combining the CDR3 with reference TRBV30 and TRBJ1-1 gives the whole variable domain SQTIHQWPATLVQPVGSPLSLECTVEGTSNPNLYWYRQAAGRGLQLLFYSVGIGQISSEVPQNLSASRPQDRQFILSSKKLLLSDSGFYLCAWIQGATEAFFGQGTRLTVV.

The chain links TRBV28 to TRBJ2-5, with TRBD2 identical over 14 bases. Germline V gives CDR1 MDHEN, CDR2 SYDVKM. V shed 6 bases and J 4 bases; nucleotides not matched to a gene: 10. The CDR3 extends over 17 amino acids. CDR3 DNA: TGTGCCAGCAGCTCACCTTGGACTAGCGGGGGGAGAGAGACCCAGTACTTC. Encoded protein: CASSSPWTSGGRETQYF.

The CDR3 region is CASSQELGRRSEQYF. DNA of the CDR3: TGCGCCAGCAGCCAAGAATTAGGCAGGAGGTCGGAGCAGTACTTC. The rearrangement uses TRBV4-1 and TRBJ2-7, with D perhaps matching TRBD2 (5 bases). The germline V gene has CDR1 MGHRA and CDR2 YSYEKL. CDR3 length equals 15 residues. Trimming removed 0 bases at V and 7 bases at J, with 16 bases between.

The chain is built from TRBV7-8 and TRBJ2-5; 7 bases line up with TRBD2. V lost 5 bases to trimming and J lost 4 bases; unmatched junction nucleotides: 7. Germline V gives CDR1 SGHVS, CDR2 FQNEAQ. The CDR3 is 14 amino acids. The CDR3 protein is CASSRAGRAETQYF. The CDR3 region has the DNA TGTGCCAGCAGCCGAGCGGGGCGAGCAGAGACCCAGTACTTC.

The chain employs TRBV7-2 and TRBJ2-1; the D gene is possibly TRBD2 (6 bases). Trimming left V 3 bases short and J 1 base short, with 7 bases between. This CDR3 has 14 amino acids. Germline-derived CDR1 and CDR2 are SGHTA and FQGNSA. CDR3 DNA sequence: TGTGCCAGCAGCTTTCGGGGGTCCTACAATGAGCAGTTCTTC. Protein: CASSFRGSYNEQFF.

V is TRBV6-5 and J is TRBJ1-4; TRBD1 matches at 7 bases. The ends lost 6 bases at V and 7 bases at J; junction bases unmatched: 8. CDR1 and CDR2 (germline): MNHEY, SVGAGI. The CDR3 totals 14 residues. Here the CDR3 reads CASSASGTAEKLFF. CDR3 DNA: TGTGCCAGCAGCGCGTCCGGGACAGCTGAAAAACTGTTTTTT.

V usage is TRBV24-1 and J usage is TRBJ2-1; the match to TRBD1 covers 8 bases. The V and J ends lost 7 bases and 4 bases, in that order; junction bases with no gene match: 14. The CDR3 totals 17 residues. Germline assignment: CDR1 KGHDR and CDR2 SFDVKD. For the CDR3, the DNA is TGTGCCACCAGCACGGACAGGGCGATAGGGATATACAATGAGCAGTTCTTC. Translation gives CATSTDRAIGIYNEQFF.

The chain joins TRBV27 to TRBJ1-4; no clear D gene. V lost 6 bases and J 5 bases, leaving 10 bases between the germline ends. Germline CDR1 is MNHEY and CDR2 is SMNVEV (reference sequence). The length of the CDR3 is 13 residues. The CDR3 spells CASSQAQNEKLFF. CDR3 DNA sequence: TGTGCCAGCAGCCAGGCCCAAAATGAAAAACTGTTTTTT.

This rearrangement joins TRBV27 to TRBJ2-1; 10 nucleotides agree with TRBD2. CDR1 MNHEY and CDR2 SMNVEV come from the germline V gene (reference sequence). The trim removed 7 bases at V and 7 bases at J, leaving 10 bases unmatched. The CDR3 has 15 residues. CDR3 DNA: TGTGCCAGCAAAAAAGCGGGGGGGCTATTTAATGAGCAGTTCTTC. It encodes CASKKAGGLFNEQFF.

This sequence joins TRBV3-1 (or the pseudogene TRBV3-2) and TRBJ2-7, with D possibly matching TRBD2 (6 bases). CDR3 length equals 15 residues. Germline loops: CDR1 LGHDT, CDR2 YNNKEL (reference sequence). The V and J ends lost 5 bases and 5 bases respectively, with 19 bases between them. CDR3 residues: CASSSAGLGNHEQYF. The CDR3 bases are TGTGCCAGCAGCTCTGCGGGACTCGGAAACCACGAGCAGTACTTC.

The chain combines TRBV28 with TRBJ1-2, with D maybe TRBD1 (6 bases). V dropped 10 bases and J dropped 3 bases, with 18 bases sitting between them. Germline lookup yields CDR1 MDHEN and CDR2 SYDVKM. The length of the CDR3 is 14 residues. The DNA for the CDR3 is TGTGCCACCCGCCGCGGGGGGCTTGACTATGGCTACACCTTC. Protein product: CATRRGGLDYGYTF.

This rearrangement joins TRBV7-8 to TRBJ1-1, with a tentative D call TRBD1 (6 bases). Trimming shortened V by 5 bases and J by 3 bases, and 10 bases separated the two germline ends. This CDR3 spans 13 amino acids. CDR1 is SGHVS, CDR2 FQNEAQ, per germline. This CDR3 is CASSGTGHTEAFF. The CDR3 coding sequence is TGTGCCAGCAGCGGTACAGGGCACACTGAAGCTTTCTTT.

The CDR3 DNA follows: TGTGCCAGCAGCCGTGGGGCTTCCGGGGAGCTGTTTTTT. This codes for CASSRGASGELFF. The chain employs TRBV28 and TRBJ2-2; a weak D match, TRBD1 (5 bases). With 6 bases removed from V and 6 bases from J, the gap between germline ends came to 11 bases. This CDR3 is built from 13 residues. Germline V lookup: CDR1 MDHEN, CDR2 SYDVKM. The full variable domain, in which reference TRBV28 and TRBJ2-2 provide the parts outside the CDR3, is DVKVTQSSRYLVKRTGEKVFLECVQDMDHENMFWYRQDPGLGLRLIYFSYDVKMKEKGDIPEGYSVSREKKERFSLILESASTNQTSMYLCASSRGASGELFFGEGSRLTVL.

The V and J genes are TRBV6-5 and TRBJ2-1, with 11 bases that match TRBD2. The CDR3 length is 14 residues. V was clipped by 8 bases and J by 5 bases; unmatched bases: 5. CDR1 is MNHEY, CDR2 SVGAGI, per germline. In DNA, the CDR3 is TGTGCCAGCCTAGCGGGGGGACCGAACAATGAGCAGTTCTTC. This sequence encodes CASLAGGPNNEQFF.

The chain is built from TRBV19 and TRBJ1-5, with 8 bases matching TRBD1. Trimming at V came to 5 bases and at J to 6 bases, leaving 3 bases not matched to a gene. The germline V gene has CDR1 LNHDA and CDR2 SQIVND (reference sequence). CDR3 length: 13 residues. This CDR3 is CASSQGTGQPQHF. Here the CDR3 DNA reads TGTGCCAGTAGTCAAGGGACAGGTCAGCCCCAGCATTTT.

This clone occurred once. V usage is TRBV30 and J usage is TRBJ2-3; tentative D call: TRBD2 (5 bases). The CDR3 runs to 12 residues. The V gene lost 8 bases and the J gene lost 4 bases, with 13 bases spanning the gap. Germline CDR1 and CDR2: GTSNPN and SVGIG (reference sequence). The CDR3 nucleotides read TGTGCCGAGGGAGTCTCTCCAGATACGCAGTATTTT. This translates into CAEGVSPDTQYF.

V usage is TRBV13 and J usage is TRBJ2-7; no clear D gene. The CDR3 runs to 12 residues. Germline lookup yields CDR1 PRHDT and CDR2 FYEKMQ (reference sequence). Trimming stripped 5 bases from V and 2 bases from J, with 7 bases between. The CDR3 DNA is TGTGCCAGCAGCCGACTTACCTACGAGCAGTACTTC. This gives the protein CASSRLTYEQYF.

The chain has TRBV5-1 and TRBJ1-2; possible D gene TRBD1, 6 bases. Germline CDR1 reads SGHRS; CDR2 reads YFSETQ. Trimming left V 1 base short and J 5 bases short, with 15 bases between. The CDR3 extends over 15 amino acids. Here the CDR3 reads CASSLQTGPGYGYTF. Written as DNA, the CDR3 is TGCGCCAGCAGCTTGCAAACAGGGCCTGGGTATGGCTACACCTTC.

V gene TRBV6-2 or TRBV6-3 combines with J gene TRBJ2-1; 10 nucleotides align to TRBD2. The CDR3 consists of 16 residues. Germline V gene sequence: CDR1 MNHEY, CDR2 SVGEGT. V trimming: 6 bases; J trimming: 4 bases; junction bases outside the gene matches: 9. The CDR3 DNA reads TGTGCCAGCAGCAACCTTCTAGCGGGGGCTTACAATGAGCAGTTCTTC. It codes for CASSNLLAGAYNEQFF.

The chain uses TRBV6-5 and TRBJ1-2; D is uncertain. Germline V CDR1 and CDR2: MNHEY, SVGAGI. V lost 4 bases, J lost 13 bases, and 19 bases lay in between. The CDR3 length is 13 residues. The CDR3 DNA is TGTGCCAGCAGTTCCTCCGGAAGGAGGACGGGCACCTTC. This sequence encodes CASSSSGRRTGTF.

This sequence joins TRBV10-3 and TRBJ1-2; 10 nucleotides agree with TRBD1. The CDR3 length is 12 residues. Trimming at V came to 7 bases and at J to 8 bases, leaving 4 bases not matched to a gene. CDR1 and CDR2 (germline): ENHRY, SYGVKD. The CDR3 spells CAINGQGEGYTF. The CDR3 coding sequence is TGTGCCATCAACGGACAGGGGGAAGGCTACACCTTC.